This T cell receptor beta chain was sequenced during a study of T cells after yellow fever vaccination. Study-level background: Fractions low in cell number were prepared with SMART-Seq v4 Ultra Low Input. Points from the study as a whole: The study re-detected most primary-vaccination clones after the booster (approximately 97% CD4, roughly 85% CD8).

TCRdb passed the 5' RACE reads through MiXCR, listing each CDR3 protein once. The table has a few hundred thousand distinct CDR3 sequences, 3.6% seen once. The table lists this clonotype with many counts. Its antigen is still unknown. The clonotype originates from a young man who received the YFV17D yellow fever vaccine. The source was PBMCs, collected on the day of the yellow fever booster vaccination.

The DNA for the CDR3 is TGTGCCACCAGCAGAGGTCGGGGCACCGGGGAGCTGTTTTTT. It codes for CATSRGRGTGELFF. The chain has TRBV15 and TRBJ2-2; a weak D match, TRBD2 (5 bases). Germline V lookup: CDR1 LNHNV, CDR2 YYDKDF (reference sequence). This CDR3 comprises 14 residues. V gave up 1 base and J gave up 4 bases, with 7 bases separating them.